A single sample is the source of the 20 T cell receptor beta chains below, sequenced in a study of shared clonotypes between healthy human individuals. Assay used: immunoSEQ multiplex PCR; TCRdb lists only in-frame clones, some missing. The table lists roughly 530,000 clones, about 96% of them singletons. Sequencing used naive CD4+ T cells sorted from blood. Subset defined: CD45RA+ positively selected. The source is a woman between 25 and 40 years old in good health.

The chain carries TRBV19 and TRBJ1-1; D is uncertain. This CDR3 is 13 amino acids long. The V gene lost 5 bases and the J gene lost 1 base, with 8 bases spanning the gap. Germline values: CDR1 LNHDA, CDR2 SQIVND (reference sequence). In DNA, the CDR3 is TGTGCCAGTAGTCCTCGTTGGAACACTGAAGCTTTCTTT. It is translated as CASSPRWNTEAFF.

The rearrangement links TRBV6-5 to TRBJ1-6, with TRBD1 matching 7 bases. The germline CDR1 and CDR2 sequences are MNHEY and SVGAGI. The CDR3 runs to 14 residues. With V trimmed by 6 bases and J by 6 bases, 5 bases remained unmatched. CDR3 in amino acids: CASSPTGINSPLHF. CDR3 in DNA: TGTGCCAGCAGCCCGACAGGGATTAATTCACCCCTCCACTTT.

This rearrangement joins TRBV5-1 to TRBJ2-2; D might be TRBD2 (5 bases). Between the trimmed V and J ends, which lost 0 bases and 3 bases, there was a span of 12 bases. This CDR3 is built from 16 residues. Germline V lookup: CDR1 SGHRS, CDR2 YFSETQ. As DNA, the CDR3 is TGCGCCAGCAGCTTGGCTCATCGGGGAGACACCGGGGAGCTGTTTTTT. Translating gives CASSLAHRGDTGELFF.

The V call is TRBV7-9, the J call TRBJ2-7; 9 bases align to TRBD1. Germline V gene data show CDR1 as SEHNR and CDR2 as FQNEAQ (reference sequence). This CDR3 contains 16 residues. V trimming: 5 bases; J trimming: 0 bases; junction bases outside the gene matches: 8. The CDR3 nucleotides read TGTGCCAGCAGCAGAACCGGGACAGGGTACTCCTACGAGCAGTACTTC. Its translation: CASSRTGTGYSYEQYF.

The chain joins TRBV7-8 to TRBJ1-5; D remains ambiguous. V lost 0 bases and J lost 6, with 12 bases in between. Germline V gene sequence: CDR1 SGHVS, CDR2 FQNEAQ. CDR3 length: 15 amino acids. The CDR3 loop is CASSLAGGILQPQHF. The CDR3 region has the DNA TGTGCCAGCAGCTTAGCGGGCGGGATCCTTCAGCCCCAGCATTTT.

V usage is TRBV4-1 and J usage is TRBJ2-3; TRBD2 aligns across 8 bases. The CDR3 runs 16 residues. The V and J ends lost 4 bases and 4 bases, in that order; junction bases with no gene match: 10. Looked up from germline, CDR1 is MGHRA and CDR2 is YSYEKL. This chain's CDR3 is CASSLRLAHEADTQYF. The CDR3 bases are TGCGCCAGCAGCCTCCGACTAGCGCACGAGGCAGATACGCAGTATTTT.

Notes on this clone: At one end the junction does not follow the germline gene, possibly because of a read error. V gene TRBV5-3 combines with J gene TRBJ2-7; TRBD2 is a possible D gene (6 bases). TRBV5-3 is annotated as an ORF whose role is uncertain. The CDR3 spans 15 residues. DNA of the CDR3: TGTGCCAGCAGCTTTGGTGGGGGGAGCTCCTACGAGCAGTACTTC. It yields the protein CASSFGGGSSYEQYF.

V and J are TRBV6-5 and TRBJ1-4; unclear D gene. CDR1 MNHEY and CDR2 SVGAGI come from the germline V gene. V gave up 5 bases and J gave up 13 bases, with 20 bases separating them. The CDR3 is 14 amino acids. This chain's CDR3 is CASSPILLGKILFF. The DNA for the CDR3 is TGTGCCAGCAGTCCGATCTTACTTGGGAAAATACTGTTTTTT.

CDR3 DNA: TGTGCAAGTCGTATTCGCAGAATAGCGGGATGGGCCGAGCAGTACTTC. Translating gives CASRIRRIAGWAEQYF. The rearrangement joins TRBV12-2 to TRBJ2-7; TRBD2, the table's D call, was not compared with the DNA. TRBV12-2 corresponds to a pseudogene. The CDR3 loop spans 16 amino acids.

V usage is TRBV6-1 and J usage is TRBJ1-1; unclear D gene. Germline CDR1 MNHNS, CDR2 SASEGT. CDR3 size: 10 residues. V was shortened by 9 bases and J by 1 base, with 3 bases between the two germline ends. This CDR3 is CASRNTEAFF. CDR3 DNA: TGTGCCAGTAGGAACACTGAAGCTTTCTTT.

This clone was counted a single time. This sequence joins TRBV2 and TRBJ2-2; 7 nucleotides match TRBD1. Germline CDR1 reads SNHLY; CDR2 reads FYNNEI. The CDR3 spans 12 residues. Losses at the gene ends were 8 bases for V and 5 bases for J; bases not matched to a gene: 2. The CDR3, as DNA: TGTGCCAGCGGCAGGGGGACCGGGGAGCTGTTTTTT. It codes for CASGRGTGELFF.

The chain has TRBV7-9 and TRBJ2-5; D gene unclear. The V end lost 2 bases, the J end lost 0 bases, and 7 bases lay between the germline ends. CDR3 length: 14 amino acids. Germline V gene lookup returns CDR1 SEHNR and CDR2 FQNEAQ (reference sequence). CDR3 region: CASSLTPYQETQYF. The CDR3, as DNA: TGTGCCAGCAGCTTAACTCCGTACCAAGAGACCCAGTACTTC.

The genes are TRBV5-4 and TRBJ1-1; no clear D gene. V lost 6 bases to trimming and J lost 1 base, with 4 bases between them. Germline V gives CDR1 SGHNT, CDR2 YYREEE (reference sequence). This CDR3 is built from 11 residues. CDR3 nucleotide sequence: TGTGCCAGCACGGCGAACACTGAAGCTTTCTTT. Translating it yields CASTANTEAFF.

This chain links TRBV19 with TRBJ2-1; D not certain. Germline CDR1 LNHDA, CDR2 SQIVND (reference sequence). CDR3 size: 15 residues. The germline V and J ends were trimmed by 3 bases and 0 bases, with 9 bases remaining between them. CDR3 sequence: CASSMLGSSYNEQFF. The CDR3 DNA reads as TGTGCCAGTAGTATGTTGGGAAGCTCCTACAATGAGCAGTTCTTC.

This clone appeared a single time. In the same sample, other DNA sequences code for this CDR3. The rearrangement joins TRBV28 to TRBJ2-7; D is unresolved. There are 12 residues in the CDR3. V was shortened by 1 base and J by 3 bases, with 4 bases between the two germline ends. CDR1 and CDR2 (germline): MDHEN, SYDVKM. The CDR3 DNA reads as TGTGCCAGCAGTTTATCAGGCTACGAGCAGTACTTC. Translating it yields CASSLSGYEQYF.

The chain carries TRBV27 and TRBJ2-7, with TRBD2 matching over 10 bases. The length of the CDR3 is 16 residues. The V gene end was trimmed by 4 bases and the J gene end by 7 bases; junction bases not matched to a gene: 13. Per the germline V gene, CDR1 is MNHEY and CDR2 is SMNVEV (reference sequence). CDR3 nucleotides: TGTGCCAGCAGTTCCCATAAAGCGGGAGGGCCCGGAGAGCAGTACTTC. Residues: CASSSHKAGGPGEQYF.

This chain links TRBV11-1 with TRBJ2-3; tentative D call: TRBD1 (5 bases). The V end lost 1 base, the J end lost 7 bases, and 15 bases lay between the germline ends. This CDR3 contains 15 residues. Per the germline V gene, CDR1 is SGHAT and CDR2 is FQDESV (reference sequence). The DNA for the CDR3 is TGTGCCAGCAGCTTAGAACGAGGCAGGGTAAATACGCAGTATTTT. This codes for CASSLERGRVNTQYF. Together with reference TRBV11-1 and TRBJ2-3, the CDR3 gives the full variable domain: EAEVAQSPRYKITEKSQAVAFWCDPISGHATLYWYRQILGQGPELLVQFQDESVVDDSQLPKDRFSAERLKGVDSTLKIQPAELGDSAMYLCASSLERGRVNTQYFGPGTRLTVL.

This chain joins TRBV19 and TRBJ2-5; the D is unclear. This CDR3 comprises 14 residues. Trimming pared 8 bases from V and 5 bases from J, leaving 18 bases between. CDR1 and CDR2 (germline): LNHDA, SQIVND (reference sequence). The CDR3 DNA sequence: TGTGCCAGTCAACCCGCCAAGGGTGGGGAGACCCAGTACTTC. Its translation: CASQPAKGGETQYF.

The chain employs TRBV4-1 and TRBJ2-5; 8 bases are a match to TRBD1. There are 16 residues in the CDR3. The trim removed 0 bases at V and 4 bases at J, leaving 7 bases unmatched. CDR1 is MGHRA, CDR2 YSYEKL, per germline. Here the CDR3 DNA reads TGCGCCAGCAGCCAAGACCTCGGACAGGGTGGAGAGACCCAGTACTTC. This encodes CASSQDLGQGGETQYF.

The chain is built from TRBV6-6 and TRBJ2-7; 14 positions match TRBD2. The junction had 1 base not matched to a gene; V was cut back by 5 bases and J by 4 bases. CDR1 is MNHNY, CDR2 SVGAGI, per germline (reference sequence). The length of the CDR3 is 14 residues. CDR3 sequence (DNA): TGTGCCAGCAGTGGGACTAGCGGGAGTTACGAGCAGTACTTC. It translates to CASSGTSGSYEQYF.